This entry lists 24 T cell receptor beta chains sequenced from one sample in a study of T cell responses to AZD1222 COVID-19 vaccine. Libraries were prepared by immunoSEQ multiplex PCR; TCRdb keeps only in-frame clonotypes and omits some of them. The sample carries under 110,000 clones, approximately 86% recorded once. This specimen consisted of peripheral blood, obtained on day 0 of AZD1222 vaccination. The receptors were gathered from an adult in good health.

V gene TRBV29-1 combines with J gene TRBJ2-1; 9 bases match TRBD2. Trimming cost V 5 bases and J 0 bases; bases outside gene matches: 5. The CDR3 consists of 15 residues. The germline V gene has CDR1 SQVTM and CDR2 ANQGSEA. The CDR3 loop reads CSVLSGGSSYNEQFF. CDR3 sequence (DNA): TGCAGCGTTCTTAGCGGGGGTAGCTCCTACAATGAGCAGTTCTTC.

DNA for the CDR3: TGTGCCAGCAGGGCTAGCGGTCCCACCGGGGAGCTGTTTTTT. Its protein product is CASRASGPTGELFF. V is TRBV9 and J is TRBJ2-2; 7 nucleotides line up with TRBD2. The CDR3 contains 14 residues. With 5 bases clipped from V and 4 bases from J, the junction kept 5 bases outside the gene matches. Germline values: CDR1 SGDLS, CDR2 YYNGEE.

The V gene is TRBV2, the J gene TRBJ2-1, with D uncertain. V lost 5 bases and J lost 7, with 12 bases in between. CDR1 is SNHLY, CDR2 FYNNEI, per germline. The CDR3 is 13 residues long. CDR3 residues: CASSRNVGNEQFF. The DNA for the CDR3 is TGTGCCAGCAGTCGAAACGTAGGGAATGAGCAGTTCTTC.

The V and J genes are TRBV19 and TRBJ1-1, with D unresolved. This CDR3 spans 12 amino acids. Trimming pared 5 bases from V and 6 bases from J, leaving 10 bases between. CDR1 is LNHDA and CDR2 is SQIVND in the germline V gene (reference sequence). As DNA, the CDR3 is TGTGCCAGTAGTCGGCCTCAGGCTGAAGCTTTCTTT. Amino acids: CASSRPQAEAFF.

CDR3 residues: CASSLGLNEQFF. The CDR3 DNA follows: TGTGCCAGCAGCTTAGGGCTCAATGAGCAGTTCTTC. This sequence joins TRBV7-2 and TRBJ2-1, with D uncertain. Germline CDR1 SGHTA, CDR2 FQGNSA. This CDR3 region has 12 residues. V was trimmed by 1 base and J by 6 bases, leaving 4 bases between them.

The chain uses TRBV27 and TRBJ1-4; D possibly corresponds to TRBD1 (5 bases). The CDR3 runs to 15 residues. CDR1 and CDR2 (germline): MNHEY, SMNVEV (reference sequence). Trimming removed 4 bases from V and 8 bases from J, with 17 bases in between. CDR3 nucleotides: TGTGCCAGCAGTTATAATGGGGGACTAGGGGAAAAACTGTTTTTT. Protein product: CASSYNGGLGEKLFF.

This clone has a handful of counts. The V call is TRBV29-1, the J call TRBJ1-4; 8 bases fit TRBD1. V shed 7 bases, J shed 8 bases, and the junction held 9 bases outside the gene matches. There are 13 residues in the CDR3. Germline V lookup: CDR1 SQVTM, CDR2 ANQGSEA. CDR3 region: CSARQGREEKLFF. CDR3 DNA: TGCAGCGCCCGACAGGGGAGGGAGGAAAAACTGTTTTTT. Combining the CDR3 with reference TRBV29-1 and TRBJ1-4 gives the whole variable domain SAVISQKPSRDICQRGTSLTIQCQVDSQVTMMFWYRQQPGQSLTLIATANQGSEATYESGFVIDKFPISRPNLTFSTLTVSNMSPEDSSIYLCSARQGREEKLFFGSGTQLSVL.

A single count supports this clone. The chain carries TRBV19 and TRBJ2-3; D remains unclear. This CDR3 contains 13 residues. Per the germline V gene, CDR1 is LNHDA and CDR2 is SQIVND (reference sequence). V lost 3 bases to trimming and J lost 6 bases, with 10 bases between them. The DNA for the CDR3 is TGTGCCAGTAGTATTGCCCGACGGGATACGCAGTATTTT. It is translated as CASSIARRDTQYF.

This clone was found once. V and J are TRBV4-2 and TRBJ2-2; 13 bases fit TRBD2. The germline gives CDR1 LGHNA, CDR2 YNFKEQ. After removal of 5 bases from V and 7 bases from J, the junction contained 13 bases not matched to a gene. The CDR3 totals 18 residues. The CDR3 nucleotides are TGTGCCAGCAGCACACTACGAGGACTAGCGGGAGTGAGCGGGGAGCTGTTTTTT. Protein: CASSTLRGLAGVSGELFF.

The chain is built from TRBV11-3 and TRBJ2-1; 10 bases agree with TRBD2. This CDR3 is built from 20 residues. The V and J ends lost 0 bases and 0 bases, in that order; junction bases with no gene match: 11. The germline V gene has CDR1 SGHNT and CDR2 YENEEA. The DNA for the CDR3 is TGTGCCAGCAGCTTAGAACTCAGGACTAGCGGAGGAAGCTCCTACAATGAGCAGTTCTTC. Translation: CASSLELRTSGGSSYNEQFF.

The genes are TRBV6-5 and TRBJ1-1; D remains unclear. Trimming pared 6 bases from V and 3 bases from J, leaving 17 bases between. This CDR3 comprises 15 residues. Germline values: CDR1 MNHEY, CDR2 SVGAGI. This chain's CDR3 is CASSLYLPRDTEAFF. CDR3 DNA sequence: TGTGCCAGCAGCCTTTATCTCCCCCGGGACACTGAAGCTTTCTTT.

The CDR3 DNA reads as TGTGCCAGCAGCCCAGGGGGCTTGGCGAGCACTGAAGCTTTCTTT. This translates into CASSPGGLASTEAFF. The chain recombines TRBV7-3 with TRBJ1-1, with 8 bases aligning to TRBD1. Germline CDR1 SGHTA, CDR2 FQGTGA. After removal of 5 bases from V and 4 bases from J, the junction contained 9 bases not matched to a gene. This CDR3 is built from 15 residues.

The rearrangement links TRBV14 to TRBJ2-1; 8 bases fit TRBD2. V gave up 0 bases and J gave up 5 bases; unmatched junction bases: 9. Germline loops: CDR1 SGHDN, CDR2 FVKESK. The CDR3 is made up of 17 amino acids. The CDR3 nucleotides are TGTGCCAGCAGCCAAGAAAGGGGCGGGAGGTACAACAATGAGCAGTTCTTC. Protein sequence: CASSQERGGRYNNEQFF.

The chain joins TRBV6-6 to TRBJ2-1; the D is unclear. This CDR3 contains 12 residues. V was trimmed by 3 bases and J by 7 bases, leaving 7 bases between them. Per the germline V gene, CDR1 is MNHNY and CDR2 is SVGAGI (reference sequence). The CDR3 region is CASSYTSNEQFF. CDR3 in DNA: TGTGCCAGCAGTTATACCTCGAATGAGCAGTTCTTC.

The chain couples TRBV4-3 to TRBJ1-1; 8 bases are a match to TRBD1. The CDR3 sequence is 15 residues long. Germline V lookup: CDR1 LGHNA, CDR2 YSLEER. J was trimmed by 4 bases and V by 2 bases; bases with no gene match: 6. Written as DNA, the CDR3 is TGCGCCAGCAGCCAATACCGACAGGGGATCACTGAAGCTTTCTTT. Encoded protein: CASSQYRQGITEAFF.

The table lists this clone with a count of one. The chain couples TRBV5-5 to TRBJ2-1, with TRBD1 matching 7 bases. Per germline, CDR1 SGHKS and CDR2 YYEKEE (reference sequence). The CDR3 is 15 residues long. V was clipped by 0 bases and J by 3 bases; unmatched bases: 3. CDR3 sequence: CASSLGQGLYNEQFF. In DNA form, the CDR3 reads TGTGCCAGCAGCTTGGGACAGGGCCTCTACAATGAGCAGTTCTTC.

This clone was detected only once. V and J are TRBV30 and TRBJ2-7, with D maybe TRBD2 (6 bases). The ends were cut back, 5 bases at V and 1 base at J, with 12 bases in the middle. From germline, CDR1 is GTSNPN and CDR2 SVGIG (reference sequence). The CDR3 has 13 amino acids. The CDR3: CAWEVGGSYEQYF. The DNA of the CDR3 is TGTGCCTGGGAGGTCGGAGGGTCCTACGAGCAGTACTTC.

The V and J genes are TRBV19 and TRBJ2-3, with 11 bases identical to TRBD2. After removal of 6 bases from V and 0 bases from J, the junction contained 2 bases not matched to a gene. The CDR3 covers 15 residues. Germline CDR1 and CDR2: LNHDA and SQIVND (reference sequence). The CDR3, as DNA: TGTGCCAGTAGCTTAGCGGGAGGGAGCACAGATACGCAGTATTTT. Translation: CASSLAGGSTDTQYF.

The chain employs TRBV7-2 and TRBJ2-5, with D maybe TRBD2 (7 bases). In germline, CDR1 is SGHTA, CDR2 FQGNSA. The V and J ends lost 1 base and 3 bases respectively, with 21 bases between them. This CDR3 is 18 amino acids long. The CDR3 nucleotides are TGTGCCAGCAGCTTAGGCCGTCTAGGGGGGCTAGCGGAAGAGACCCAGTACTTC. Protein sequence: CASSLGRLGGLAEETQYF. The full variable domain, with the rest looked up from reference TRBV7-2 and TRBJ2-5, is GAGVSQSPSNKVTEKGKDVELRCDPISGHTALYWYRQSLGQGLEFLIYFQGNSAPDKSGLPSDRFSAERTGGSVSTLTIQRTQQEDSAVYLCASSLGRLGGLAEETQYFGPGTRLLVL.

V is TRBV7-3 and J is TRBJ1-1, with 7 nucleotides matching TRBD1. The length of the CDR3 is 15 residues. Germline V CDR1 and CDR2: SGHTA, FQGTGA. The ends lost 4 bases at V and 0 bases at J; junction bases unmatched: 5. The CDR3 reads CASSSGQLMNTEAFF. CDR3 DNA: TGTGCCAGCAGCTCGGGACAGCTCATGAACACTGAAGCTTTCTTT.

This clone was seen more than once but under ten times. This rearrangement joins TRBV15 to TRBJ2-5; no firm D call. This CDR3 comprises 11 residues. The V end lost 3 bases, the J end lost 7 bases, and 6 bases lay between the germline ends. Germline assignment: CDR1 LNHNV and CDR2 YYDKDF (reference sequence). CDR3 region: CATSSPWTQYF. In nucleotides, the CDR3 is TGTGCCACCAGCAGCCCCTGGACCCAGTACTTC.

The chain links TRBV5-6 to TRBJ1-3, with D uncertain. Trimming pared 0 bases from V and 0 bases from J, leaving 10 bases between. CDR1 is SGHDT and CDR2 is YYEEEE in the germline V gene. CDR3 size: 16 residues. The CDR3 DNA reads TGTGCCAGCAGCTTGGGAACTGGGAGCTCTGGAAACACCATATATTTT. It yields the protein CASSLGTGSSGNTIYF.

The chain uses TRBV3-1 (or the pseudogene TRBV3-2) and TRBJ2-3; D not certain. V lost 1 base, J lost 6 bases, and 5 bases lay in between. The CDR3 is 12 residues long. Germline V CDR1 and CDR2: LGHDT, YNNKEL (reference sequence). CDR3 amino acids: CASSQVPDTQYF. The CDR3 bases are TGTGCCAGCAGCCAAGTCCCGGATACGCAGTATTTT.

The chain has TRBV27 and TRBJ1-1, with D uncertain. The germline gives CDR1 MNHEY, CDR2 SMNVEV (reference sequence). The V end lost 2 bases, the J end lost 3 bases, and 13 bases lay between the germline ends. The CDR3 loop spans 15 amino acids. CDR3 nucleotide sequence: TGTGCCAGCAGTTTAAAGCCATATTCGCACACTGAAGCTTTCTTT. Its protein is CASSLKPYSHTEAFF.